The 24 T cell receptor beta chains listed next were all sequenced from one sample in a study of early T cells in non-severe SARS-CoV-2 infection. One entry per CDR3 protein, called by TCRdb with MiXCR from the 5' RACE reads. The data contain about 77,000 distinct CDR3 sequences, approximately 9.1% of them seen just once; the ten biggest clones take up about 4.8%. The material sequenced was whole blood. These receptors were taken from an adult who was a healthcare worker with PCR-confirmed SARS-CoV-2 infection or an uninfected control (not recorded which).

This clonotype was counted only a few times. V is TRBV9 and J is TRBJ1-1; D is possibly TRBD1 (6 bases). The CDR3 extends over 13 amino acids. CDR1 and CDR2 (germline): SGDLS, YYNGEE. The germline V and J ends were trimmed by 3 bases and 5 bases, with 11 bases remaining between them. In DNA form, the CDR3 reads TGTGCCAGCAGCGCGACGGGGGCTACTGAAGCTTTCTTT. Its protein product is CASSATGATEAFF.

This clonotype has a count of ten or more. J is TRBJ1-2 and V is TRBV14, with D unresolved. CDR3 length: 15 amino acids. Per germline, CDR1 SGHDN and CDR2 FVKESK. V dropped 2 bases and J dropped 6 bases, with 16 bases sitting between them. The chain's CDR3 is CASSQSPFSGHGYTF. The CDR3 bases are TGTGCCAGCAGCCAATCCCCCTTTTCGGGCCATGGCTACACCTTC.

This clonotype showed up many times. The chain employs TRBV27 and TRBJ2-3; D is possibly TRBD1 (6 bases). CDR1 is MNHEY and CDR2 is SMNVEV in the germline V gene (reference sequence). Trimming left V 10 bases short and J 2 bases short, with 22 bases between. CDR3 length equals 16 residues. The CDR3 sequence: CATHSDPRGYTDTQYF. CDR3 bases: TGTGCCACCCACTCGGACCCTAGGGGGTACACAGATACGCAGTATTTT.

The rearrangement joins TRBV19 to TRBJ1-5; D remains ambiguous. Germline V lookup: CDR1 LNHDA, CDR2 SQIVND (reference sequence). V gave up 9 bases and J gave up 0 bases, with 15 bases separating them. There are 15 residues in the CDR3. For the CDR3, the DNA is TGTGCCAGCTCCTACGGCCTAAATAGCAATCAGCCCCAGCATTTT. It translates to CASSYGLNSNQPQHF.

Comments on this clonotype: An end of the junction does not agree with germline; a read error may underlie this. The chain employs TRBV6-1 and TRBJ2-5, with D possibly being TRBD1 or TRBD2 (5 bases each). This CDR3 is built from 13 residues. Germline CDR1 MNHNS, CDR2 SASEGT. This CDR3 reads CASSPGRQELRDF. In DNA, the CDR3 is TGTGCCAGCAGTCCGGGACGCCAGGAGCTCAGGGACTTC.

At least ten counts were recorded for this clonotype. V is TRBV19 and J is TRBJ1-4, with TRBD1 as a possible D gene (6 bases). Germline V lookup: CDR1 LNHDA, CDR2 SQIVND (reference sequence). The ends were cut back, 11 bases at V and 8 bases at J, with 24 bases in the middle. There are 15 residues in the CDR3. For the CDR3, the DNA is TGTGCCTCCGGGGGACCGGGACACCCCGAGGAAAAACTGTTTTTT. Encoded protein: CASGGPGHPEEKLFF. Full variable domain (rest looked up from reference TRBV19 and TRBJ1-4): DGGITQSPKYLFRKEGQNVTLSCEQNLNHDAMYWYRQDPGQGLRLIYYSQIVNDFQKGDIAEGYSVSREKKESFPLTVTSAQKNPTAFYLCASGGPGHPEEKLFFGSGTQLSVL.

There are many counts of this clonotype. The gene calls are TRBV12-3 or TRBV12-4 and TRBJ1-5, with D uncertain. The V end was cut by 3 bases, the J end by 4 bases, with 4 bases between. The CDR3 extends over 12 amino acids. The CDR3, as DNA: TGTGCCAGCAGTTTGGTGAATCAGCCCCAGCATTTT. Its protein product is CASSLVNQPQHF.

In this sample, this clonotype turned up many times. The rearrangement joins TRBV3-1 to TRBJ2-6, with D hard to call. V was trimmed by 2 bases and J by 0 bases, leaving 5 bases between them. CDR1 LGHDT and CDR2 YNNKEL come from the germline V gene (reference sequence). This CDR3 contains 15 residues. Written as DNA, the CDR3 is TGTGCCAGCAGCCAACGGCTCTCTGGGGCCAACGTCCTGACTTTC. It yields the protein CASSQRLSGANVLTF.

V gene TRBV4-1 combines with J gene TRBJ2-7; D might be TRBD2 (5 bases). V shed 0 bases and J shed 2 bases, with 11 bases lying between them. The germline gives CDR1 MGHRA, CDR2 YSYEKL. The CDR3 has 15 amino acids. The CDR3 region is CASSQDPAAPYEQYF. The CDR3, as DNA: TGCGCCAGCAGCCAAGACCCAGCGGCTCCCTACGAGCAGTACTTC.

The rearrangement links TRBV20-1 to TRBJ1-1; 7 nucleotides align to TRBD1. After removal of 0 bases from V and 4 bases from J, the junction contained 14 bases not matched to a gene. CDR1 is DFQATT and CDR2 is SNEGSKA in the germline V gene (reference sequence). CDR3 length: 17 amino acids. In DNA form, the CDR3 reads TGCAGTGCTAGAGACCGGGACAGTCCGACACCCACCACTGAAGCTTTCTTT. It specifies CSARDRDSPTPTTEAFF.

V gene TRBV5-1 combines with J gene TRBJ2-5; either TRBD1 or TRBD2 may supply D (5 bases each). Germline V lookup: CDR1 SGHRS, CDR2 YFSETQ. The V end lost 6 bases, the J end lost 1 base, and 19 bases lay between the germline ends. This CDR3 is built from 16 residues. The CDR3: CASTPGSGPFQETQYF. CDR3 DNA sequence: TGCGCCAGCACCCCAGGGAGCGGCCCCTTCCAAGAGACCCAGTACTTC. Full variable domain (remainder filled in from reference TRBV5-1 and TRBJ2-5): KAGVTQTPRYLIKTRGQQVTLSCSPISGHRSVSWYQQTPGQGLQFLFEYFSETQRNKGNFPGRFSGRQFSNSRSEMNVSTLELGDSALYLCASTPGSGPFQETQYFGPGTRLLVL.

This clonotype was observed a few times. The rearrangement links TRBV6-5 to TRBJ2-2, with D unclear. Trimming stripped 3 bases from V and 5 bases from J, with 4 bases between. This CDR3 has 12 residues. Germline V gene data show CDR1 as MNHEY and CDR2 as SVGAGI. CDR3 amino acids: CASSYRTGELFF. The CDR3 DNA is TGTGCCAGCAGTTATAGAACCGGGGAGCTGTTTTTT.

This clonotype came up a few times. The chain couples TRBV5-4 to TRBJ1-2; no clear D. The V end was cut by 1 base, the J end by 4 bases, with 8 bases between. The CDR3 contains 13 residues. Germline V gene sequence: CDR1 SGHNT, CDR2 YYREEE (reference sequence). CDR3 loop: CASSLRDLYGYTF. CDR3 in DNA: TGTGCCAGCAGCTTGAGGGATCTCTATGGCTACACCTTC.

The chain couples TRBV20-1 to TRBJ2-6, with D possibly TRBD2 on 7 matching bases. Germline CDR1 reads DFQATT; CDR2 reads SNEGSKA (reference sequence). V was pared by 6 bases and J by 3 bases, with 21 bases between. This CDR3 contains 17 residues. The CDR3 sequence: CSAPQGGSGFGANVLTF. As DNA, the CDR3 is TGCAGTGCCCCACAGGGCGGGAGTGGATTTGGGGCCAACGTCCTGACTTTC.

This rearrangement joins TRBV27 to TRBJ2-7; tentative D call: TRBD2 (5 bases). Germline V gene data show CDR1 as MNHEY and CDR2 as SMNVEV (reference sequence). The CDR3 extends over 13 amino acids. Trimming removed 4 bases from V and 1 base from J, with 8 bases in between. As DNA, the CDR3 is TGTGCCAGCAGTTCCGCGGGTTCCTACGAGCAGTACTTC. Protein product: CASSSAGSYEQYF.

This clonotype has more than one count but fewer than ten. The rearrangement links TRBV7-3 to TRBJ2-1, with D possibly matching TRBD1 (5 bases). The CDR3 spans 12 residues. The germline gives CDR1 SGHTA, CDR2 FQGTGA. Trimming took 4 bases from V and 8 from J, leaving 9 bases between them. CDR3 sequence (DNA): TGTGCCAGCAGCTCCGACAGTTATGAGCAGTTCTTC. It translates to CASSSDSYEQFF.

This clonotype was seen more than once but under ten times. DNA of the CDR3: TGTGCCAGCAGTCGCCAGGGCGGCACTAATGAAAAACTGTTTTTT. Its protein is CASSRQGGTNEKLFF. The J gene is TRBJ1-4, the V gene TRBV7-6, with D perhaps matching TRBD1 (5 bases). V was pared by 6 bases and J by 2 bases, with 13 bases between. The germline V gene encodes CDR1 SGHVS and CDR2 FNYEAQ. The CDR3 is 15 amino acids.

This clonotype was counted between two and nine times. This chain connects TRBV20-1 to TRBJ2-2; 7 positions match TRBD1. V lost 3 bases, J lost 6 bases, and 4 bases stayed unmatched. CDR1 is DFQATT, CDR2 SNEGSKA, per germline (reference sequence). This CDR3 spans 13 amino acids. This CDR3 reads CSARSRGPGELFF. In DNA form, the CDR3 reads TGCAGTGCTAGGAGTAGGGGGCCCGGGGAGCTGTTTTTT.

This clonotype has a handful of counts. The chain is built from TRBV14 and TRBJ1-4; D perhaps matches TRBD1 (5 bases). The CDR3 has 19 residues. CDR1 SGHDN and CDR2 FVKESK come from the germline V gene. V lost 3 bases, J lost 0 bases, and 20 bases lay in between. The CDR3 DNA follows: TGTGCCAGCAGCCACCTCTGGGAGGGCGGACAAGCAACTAATGAAAAACTGTTTTTT. Translating gives CASSHLWEGGQATNEKLFF.

This chain uses TRBV5-4 with TRBJ2-7; TRBD2 matches at 11 bases. The CDR3 sequence is 15 residues long. The germline CDR1 and CDR2 sequences are SGHNT and YYREEE (reference sequence). The V gene end was trimmed by 4 bases and the J gene end by 6 bases; junction bases not matched to a gene: 9. The CDR3 loop reads CASSAQLAGVSEQYF. The CDR3 coding sequence is TGTGCCAGCAGCGCCCAACTAGCGGGAGTGAGCGAGCAGTACTTC.

This clonotype was picked up a small number of times. The CDR3 DNA is TGTGCCAGCAGCCAAGGGGGTAGCGGGAGTTTTGGTGAGCAGTTCTTC. It yields the protein CASSQGGSGSFGEQFF. J is TRBJ2-1 and V is TRBV4-2; 9 bases align to TRBD2. CDR1 and CDR2 from the germline V gene are LGHNA and YNFKEQ. V lost 1 base and J lost 9; bases outside the gene matches: 10. The CDR3 totals 16 residues.

This rearrangement joins TRBV27 to TRBJ1-2; no clear D. The V gene's germline CDR1 is MNHEY and CDR2 SMNVEV (reference sequence). V lost 6 bases and J lost 2, with 10 bases in between. CDR3 length: 13 amino acids. The CDR3 sequence: CASSTAANYGYTF. In DNA form, the CDR3 reads TGTGCCAGCAGCACAGCCGCCAACTATGGCTACACCTTC.

This clonotype has a count of ten or more. This rearrangement joins TRBV27 to TRBJ2-3; D is ambiguous. CDR1 and CDR2 (germline): MNHEY, SMNVEV (reference sequence). Trimming took 4 bases from V and 4 from J, leaving 12 bases between them. The CDR3 length is 14 residues. CDR3 loop: CASSSGNPADTQYF. CDR3 DNA sequence: TGTGCCAGCAGTTCTGGAAACCCCGCAGATACGCAGTATTTT.

The sample holds a few counts of this clonotype. This sequence joins TRBV7-8 and TRBJ2-2, with 8 bases lining up with TRBD2. Per the germline V gene, CDR1 is SGHVS and CDR2 is FQNEAQ. V dropped 5 bases and J dropped 7; count of bases not matched to a gene: 21. The CDR3 sequence is 19 residues long. The CDR3 sequence is CASSPWTATGGIRGGELFF. CDR3 nucleotide sequence: TGTGCCAGCAGCCCATGGACTGCTACGGGAGGGATACGTGGCGGGGAGCTGTTTTTT.